The T cell receptor beta chain described here comes from a study of blood T cell repertoires in COVID-19. Trimming stripped 0 bases from V and 1 base from J, with 4 bases between. The CDR3 is made up of 14 amino acids. Germline assignment: CDR1 SGHNT and CDR2 YYREEE (reference sequence). In the authors' methods: Amplified reference gene primers provided the basis for estimating nucleated cell counts. Repertoires were generated with immunoSEQ multiplex PCR, while TCRdb's copy carries only in-frame clones and drops some. Clone size and V and J calls were adopted from that table, with D and trimming inferred from the DNA. This table has about 140,000 clones, about 77% appearing once.

The genes are TRBV5-4 and TRBJ2-2, with D unresolved. The receptor's source is a woman between 45 and 65 years old with active or convalescent COVID-19. The source material was peripheral blood. The CDR3 loop reads CASSLGQNTGELFF. The CDR3, as DNA: TGTGCCAGCAGCTTGGGACAGAACACCGGGGAGCTGTTTTTT.